This is a list of T cell receptor beta chains from one sample in a study of beta chain features in type 1 diabetes. The table came from immunoSEQ multiplex PCR; TCRdb's copy has only in-frame clones and leaves some out. The repertoire includes about 150,000 clones, around 10% of them detected once, and roughly 2% sits in the top ten. The sample was central memory CD4+ T cells from blood. The receptors derive from a man aged 18 to 30 in good health. Both conserved end residues are part of each CDR3. The D gene is left open where the match is weak. Clone size is stated in some rows and not others, as once, few, many or a class when expanded.

size | J | V | D | CDR3 | DNA
. | TRBJ2-7 | TRBV5-1 | . | CASSLEGNSYEQYF | TGCGCCAGCAGCTTGGAAGGGAACTCCTACGAGCAGTACTTC
few | TRBJ2-5 | TRBV5-4 | TRBD1 | CASSLTGQGGQTQYF | TGTGCCAGCAGCCTCACAGGACAGGGGGGGCAGACCCAGTACTTC
few | TRBJ1-6 | TRBV9 | . | CASSPPGTVSSPLHF | TGTGCCAGCAGCCCCCCGGGGACCGTGTCTTCACCCCTCCACTTT
. | TRBJ2-6 | TRBV2 | . | CASNGLFLSGANVLTF | TGTGCCAGCAATGGTCTTTTCCTTTCTGGGGCCAACGTCCTGACTTTC
. | TRBJ1-3 | TRBV30 | . | CAWEPKNTIYF | TGTGCCTGGGAACCCAAAAACACCATATATTTT
. | TRBJ2-3 | TRBV25-1 | . | CASTSGDGVDTQYF | TGTGCCAGCACCTCAGGGGATGGAGTTGATACGCAGTATTTT
few | TRBJ2-7 | TRBV7-2 | . | CASSLMEGAIGEQYF | TGTGCCAGCAGCTTAATGGAGGGGGCTATTGGCGAGCAGTACTTC
few | TRBJ2-1 | TRBV18 | . | CASSYNEQFF | TGTGCCAGCTCCTACAATGAGCAGTTCTTC
few | TRBJ2-1 | TRBV12-5 | . | CASCQRNNEQFF | TGTGCTAGTTGCCAGCGGAACAATGAGCAGTTCTTC
few | TRBJ2-7 | TRBV10-3 | TRBD1 | CAISDTGGTSYEQYF | TGTGCCATCAGTGATACAGGGGGCACCTCCTACGAGCAGTACTTC
. | TRBJ2-5 | TRBV9 | . | CASSVEAGQPQYF | TGTGCCAGCAGCGTAGAGGCGGGACAGCCCCAGTACTTC
many | TRBJ2-4 | TRBV27 | TRBD1 | CASSLVWGQGLAKNIQYF | TGTGCCAGCAGTTTAGTATGGGGACAGGGGCTAGCCAAAAACATTCAGTACTTC
. | TRBJ2-7 | TRBV11-2 | . | CASSLGGGQYEQYF | TGTGCCAGCAGCTTAGGAGGCGGACAGTACGAGCAGTACTTC